The 23 T cell receptor beta chains listed next were all sequenced from one sample in a study of beta chain features in type 1 diabetes. The authors reverse transcribed all of the isolated RNA, so sequencing captured expressed TCRB transcripts. The method was immunoSEQ multiplex PCR; TCRdb's version includes in-frame clones alone and lacks a portion of them. This sample has over 700,000 clones, with about 17% found just once. Material for sequencing was naive CD4+ T cells from blood. All receptors derive from a woman in her late teens or twenties in good health.

This clone was detected only a few times. The chain links TRBV28 to TRBJ2-7; possible D gene TRBD1, 6 bases. CDR3 size: 15 residues. The ends were cut back, 2 bases at V and 6 bases at J, with 17 bases in the middle. Germline CDR1 MDHEN, CDR2 SYDVKM. This CDR3 is CASSLGSDRSREQYF. Written as DNA, the CDR3 is TGTGCCAGCAGTTTAGGGTCCGACAGGTCGCGCGAGCAGTACTTC.

The rearrangement links TRBV9 to TRBJ2-1; D ambiguous. This CDR3 comprises 15 residues. V shed 0 bases and J shed 3 bases, with 10 bases lying between them. The germline V gene has CDR1 SGDLS and CDR2 YYNGEE. In DNA, the CDR3 is TGTGCCAGCAGCGTAGATGGGCAGTACTACAATGAGCAGTTCTTC. Its translation is CASSVDGQYYNEQFF.

This clone has only a few counts. The V gene is TRBV4-3, the J gene TRBJ2-1; D is possibly TRBD2 (5 bases). V dropped 2 bases and J dropped 7 bases, with 9 bases sitting between them. The germline CDR1 and CDR2 sequences are LGHNA and YSLEER. This CDR3 region has 13 residues. In nucleotides, the CDR3 is TGCGCCAGCAGCCAACTAGGAGGAAATGAGCAGTTCTTC. Amino acids: CASSQLGGNEQFF.

The genes are TRBV9 and TRBJ2-2; 7 nucleotides match TRBD2. V lost 0 bases to trimming and J lost 5 bases; unmatched junction nucleotides: 7. CDR1 and CDR2 (germline): SGDLS, YYNGEE. The CDR3 spans 16 residues. CDR3 in DNA: TGTGCCAGCAGCGTAGTGCCGACTAGCAAAACCGGGGAGCTGTTTTTT. Amino acid sequence: CASSVVPTSKTGELFF.

With regard to this clone: The sample contains more than one DNA sequence encoding this CDR3. J is TRBJ2-5 and V is TRBV6-5, with a weak D call TRBD2 (5 bases). Deletions cut 6 bases from V and 4 bases from J, with 9 bases between. CDR1 is MNHEY and CDR2 is SVGAGI in the germline V gene. The CDR3 has 12 residues. CDR3 bases: TGTGCCAGCAGCCGGGGTCGAGAGACCCAGTACTTC. Encoded protein: CASSRGRETQYF.

DNA of the CDR3: TGTGCCAGCAGCTTGGGTTCGAGATGGGAGTCGCCGTTCTTC. Protein: CASSLGSRWESPFF. The J gene is TRBJ2-1, the V gene TRBV5-6; possible D gene TRBD2, 5 bases. Per germline, CDR1 SGHDT and CDR2 YYEEEE. Trimming cost V 0 bases and J 15 bases, with 19 bases left between them. The CDR3 length is 14 residues.

The chain couples TRBV9 to TRBJ2-7, with TRBD2 as a possible D gene (7 bases). This CDR3 region has 15 residues. V lost 3 bases and J 4 bases, leaving 17 bases between the germline ends. Germline V lookup: CDR1 SGDLS, CDR2 YYNGEE. This CDR3 reads CASSAKGEGRYEQYF. The CDR3 region has the DNA TGTGCCAGCAGCGCCAAGGGGGAGGGCCGATACGAGCAGTACTTC. Variable domain in full (rest from reference TRBV9 and TRBJ2-7): DSGVTQTPKHLITATGQRVTLRCSPRSGDLSVYWYQQSLDQGLQFLIQYYNGEERAKGNILERFSAQQFPDLHSELNLSSLELGDSALYFCASSAKGEGRYEQYFGPGTRLTVT.

This clone was detected only a few times. V gene TRBV7-2 combines with J gene TRBJ2-1; 7 bases line up with TRBD2. The CDR3 is 15 residues long. V was clipped by 1 base and J by 8 bases; unmatched bases: 8. The germline V gene has CDR1 SGHTA and CDR2 FQGNSA. CDR3: CASSLGRLAGDEQFF. The CDR3 DNA sequence: TGTGCCAGCAGCTTAGGGCGACTAGCTGGGGATGAGCAGTTCTTC. The complete variable domain, with remaining parts taken from reference TRBV7-2 and TRBJ2-1, reads GAGVSQSPSNKVTEKGKDVELRCDPISGHTALYWYRQSLGQGLEFLIYFQGNSAPDKSGLPSDRFSAERTGGSVSTLTIQRTQQEDSAVYLCASSLGRLAGDEQFFGPGTRLTVL.

In this sample, this clone turned up many times. The CDR3 here is CASSQRTSGRNIQYF. As DNA, the CDR3 is TGCGCCAGCAGCCAAAGGACCAGCGGGAGAAACATTCAGTACTTC. The chain recombines TRBV4-3 with TRBJ2-4, with 8 bases matching TRBD2. This CDR3 is 15 amino acids long. Germline CDR1 and CDR2: LGHNA and YSLEER. After removal of 2 bases from V and 6 bases from J, the junction contained 6 bases not matched to a gene.

The chain has TRBV11-2 and TRBJ2-5, with 8 bases lining up with TRBD2. The CDR3 contains 16 residues. Germline V gives CDR1 SGHAT, CDR2 FQNNGV. V trimming: 1 base; J trimming: 5 bases; junction bases outside the gene matches: 9. Here the CDR3 reads CASSLVWVSGNETQYF. The CDR3 region has the DNA TGTGCCAGCAGCTTAGTCTGGGTTAGCGGGAATGAGACCCAGTACTTC. Using reference TRBV11-2 and TRBJ2-5 for the parts outside the CDR3, the full variable domain is EAGVAQSPRYKIIEKRQSVAFWCNPISGHATLYWYQQILGQGPKLLIQFQNNGVVDDSQLPKDRFSAERLKGVDSTLKIQPAKLEDSAVYLCASSLVWVSGNETQYFGPGTRLLVL.

This clone has just a few counts. The chain recombines TRBV18 with TRBJ2-7, with a possible D match to TRBD1 (6 bases). The germline CDR1 and CDR2 sequences are KGHSH and LQKENI. The CDR3 runs 13 residues. The V end was cut by 3 bases, the J end by 8 bases, with 14 bases between. The CDR3 nucleotides are TGTGCCAGCTCACCGATTGACACAGGGCAGCAGTACTTC. This encodes CASSPIDTGQQYF.

This clone was observed a handful of times. This chain uses TRBV6-5 with TRBJ2-1; 8 bases are a match to TRBD1. The V gene's germline CDR1 is MNHEY and CDR2 SVGAGI. CDR3 length equals 15 residues. The ends lost 6 bases at V and 4 bases at J; junction bases unmatched: 8. CDR3 sequence reads: CASRDAGGEYNEQFF. The CDR3 nucleotides are TGTGCCAGCAGAGATGCAGGGGGCGAGTACAATGAGCAGTTCTTC.

The rearrangement uses TRBV21-1 and TRBJ1-4; the D call TRBD1 from the table was never checked on the DNA. TRBV21-1 is a pseudogene. The CDR3 totals 18 residues. The CDR3 DNA follows: TGTGCCAGCAGCATAAGCGACAGGGCGTGGTGCGTCAGTGAAAAACTGTTTTTT. Translating gives CASSISDRAWCVSEKLFF.

In this sample, this clone turned up a few times. This rearrangement joins TRBV7-9 to TRBJ2-1; D is unresolved. Trimming cost V 0 bases and J 7 bases, with 10 bases left between them. The CDR3 runs 14 residues. Germline V gene lookup returns CDR1 SEHNR and CDR2 FQNEAQ (reference sequence). CDR3 residues: CASSLAQLGNEQFF. The CDR3 region has the DNA TGTGCCAGCAGCTTAGCCCAACTGGGGAATGAGCAGTTCTTC. Combining the CDR3 with reference TRBV7-9 and TRBJ2-1 gives the whole variable domain DTGVSQNPRHKITKRGQNVTFRCDPISEHNRLYWYRQTLGQGPEFLTYFQNEAQLEKSRLLSDRFSAERPKGSFSTLEIQRTEQGDSAMYLCASSLAQLGNEQFFGPGTRLTVL.

A few counts support this clone. The chain links TRBV5-1 to TRBJ2-5, with 7 bases lining up with TRBD1. J gave up 4 bases and V 0 bases, and 6 bases lay outside the gene matches. The length of the CDR3 is 15 residues. The germline V gene has CDR1 SGHRS and CDR2 YFSETQ. In DNA, the CDR3 is TGCGCCAGCAGCTTGGCCCGACAGGGTTCAGAGACCCAGTACTTC. It encodes CASSLARQGSETQYF.

This chain joins TRBV7-8 and TRBJ2-1; TRBD2 matches 15 bases. The CDR3 contains 17 residues. Germline CDR1 is SGHVS and CDR2 is FQNEAQ. V shed 0 bases and J 8 bases; nucleotides not matched to a gene: 5. CDR3 loop: CASSLAGLAGGPHEQFF. CDR3 nucleotide sequence: TGTGCCAGCAGCTTAGCAGGACTAGCGGGAGGGCCTCATGAGCAGTTCTTC.

The chain is built from TRBV6-5 and TRBJ2-1; 8 positions match TRBD2. V shed 7 bases, J shed 4 bases, and the junction held 9 bases outside the gene matches. This CDR3 region has 15 residues. The germline V gene encodes CDR1 MNHEY and CDR2 SVGAGI. CDR3 nucleotides: TGTGCCAGCACCTCGGGACTAGTGTTGTACAATGAGCAGTTCTTC. This encodes CASTSGLVLYNEQFF.

The chain has TRBV7-8 and TRBJ2-2; D not certain. CDR1 and CDR2 from the germline V gene are SGHVS and FQNEAQ. Trimming removed 3 bases from V and 1 base from J, with 12 bases in between. The CDR3 runs 16 residues. The CDR3 DNA follows: TGTGCCAGCAGCTTTTGGGCAGACTTGAACACCGGGGAGCTGTTTTTT. This gives the protein CASSFWADLNTGELFF. Filled out from reference TRBV7-8 and TRBJ2-2, the complete variable domain reads GAGVSQSPRYKVAKRGQDVALRCDPISGHVSLFWYQQALGQGPEFLTYFQNEAQLDKSGLPSDRFFAERPEGSVSTLKIQRTQQEDSAVYLCASSFWADLNTGELFFGEGSRLTVL.

This clone showed up just a few times. J is TRBJ1-5 and V is TRBV6-6; TRBD1 aligns across 7 bases. V lost 7 bases to trimming and J lost 5 bases; unmatched junction nucleotides: 11. The CDR3 is 15 residues long. CDR1 and CDR2 from the germline V gene are MNHNY and SVGAGI (reference sequence). This CDR3 is CASTPMRDSHQPQHF. The CDR3 region has the DNA TGTGCCAGCACACCAATGAGGGACAGCCATCAGCCCCAGCATTTT.

The V gene is TRBV2, the J gene TRBJ1-6; 9 positions agree with TRBD1. Germline values: CDR1 SNHLY, CDR2 FYNNEI. This CDR3 is 15 amino acids long. The V gene end was trimmed by 7 bases and the J gene end by 7 bases; junction bases not matched to a gene: 8. CDR3 nucleotides: TGTGCCAGCATCTCACAGGGGGCTGGGAATTCACCCCTCCACTTT. This translates into CASISQGAGNSPLHF.

The chain has TRBV15 and TRBJ2-7; D might be TRBD1 (6 bases). The V end was cut by 2 bases, the J end by 5 bases, with 13 bases between. CDR3 length: 14 residues. Germline V gene lookup returns CDR1 LNHNV and CDR2 YYDKDF (reference sequence). The CDR3 DNA is TGTGCCACCAGCAGAAAACAGGGTAGAAACGAGCAGTACTTC. Protein product: CATSRKQGRNEQYF. Filled out from reference TRBV15 and TRBJ2-7, the complete variable domain reads DAMVIQNPRYQVTQFGKPVTLSCSQTLNHNVMYWYQQKSSQAPKLLFHYYDKDFNNEADTPDNFQSRRPNTSFCFLDIRSPGLGDTAMYLCATSRKQGRNEQYFGPGTRLTVT.

V gene TRBV7-9 combines with J gene TRBJ1-1; D possibly corresponds to TRBD1 (5 bases). Germline lookup yields CDR1 SEHNR and CDR2 FQNEAQ (reference sequence). V lost 6 bases to trimming and J lost 4 bases, with 15 bases between them. The CDR3 consists of 14 residues. CDR3 nucleotides: TGTGCCAGCAGTGTTGTCGGGGGGAGCACTGAAGCTTTCTTT. Amino acid sequence: CASSVVGGSTEAFF.

This clone came up a few times. CDR3 sequence: CASSPQVLRDTEAFF. The CDR3 DNA reads TGTGCCAGCTCACCACAGGTTCTTAGGGACACTGAAGCTTTCTTT. The chain employs TRBV18 and TRBJ1-1, with D uncertain. V dropped 1 base and J dropped 3 bases, with 12 bases sitting between them. The CDR3 sequence is 15 residues long. Germline-derived CDR1 and CDR2 are KGHSH and LQKENI.